This section outlines one TCR beta chain sequence together with its context. The record originates from a study of blood T cell repertoires in COVID-19. The wider study: Material from acute and convalescent COVID-19 was sourced from the United States, Italy and Spain.

In the original analysis: For nucleated cells, counts were estimated from reference gene primer amplification. TCRdb's copy holds only in-frame clones and misses some; the assay was immunoSEQ multiplex PCR. V and J calls and clone size follow that table, whereas D and trimming were derived from the DNA. The repertoire holds under 200,000 clones, with about 80% as singletons. The junction had 4 bases not matched to a gene; V was cut back by 5 bases and J by 8 bases. This CDR3 is built from 13 residues. CDR1 is SGHAT and CDR2 is FQNNGV in the germline V gene. This clonotype was sampled from a woman aged 60-70 years with acute COVID-19. Sequencing input: PBMCs or T cells enriched from blood (not recorded which). The chain has TRBV11-2 and TRBJ2-1, with 9 positions matching TRBD2. This chain's CDR3 is CASSAAGGHEQFF. CDR3 sequence (DNA): TGTGCCAGCAGCGCAGCGGGGGGCCATGAGCAGTTCTTC.